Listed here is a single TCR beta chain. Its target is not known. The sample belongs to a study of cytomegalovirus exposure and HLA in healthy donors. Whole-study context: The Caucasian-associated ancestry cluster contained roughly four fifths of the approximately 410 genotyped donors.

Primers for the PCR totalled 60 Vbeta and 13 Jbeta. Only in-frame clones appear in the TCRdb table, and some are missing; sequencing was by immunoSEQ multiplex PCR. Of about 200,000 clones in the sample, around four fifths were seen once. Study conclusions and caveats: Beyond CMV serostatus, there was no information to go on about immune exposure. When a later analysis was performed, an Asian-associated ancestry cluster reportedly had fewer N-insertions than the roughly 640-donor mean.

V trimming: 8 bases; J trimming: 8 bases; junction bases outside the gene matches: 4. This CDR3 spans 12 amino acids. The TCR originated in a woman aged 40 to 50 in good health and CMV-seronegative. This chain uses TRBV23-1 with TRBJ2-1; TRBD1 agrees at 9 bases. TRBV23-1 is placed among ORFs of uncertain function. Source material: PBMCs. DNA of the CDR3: TGCGCCAGCGGGGACAGGGTGTATGAGCAGTTCTTC. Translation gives CASGDRVYEQFF.